Presented here are 14 T cell receptor beta chains from one specimen sequenced in a study of Ad26.COV2.S vaccination and SARS-CoV-2 variants. Profiled with immunoSEQ multiplex PCR; TCRdb holds only in-frame clones, not every one. The data show around 300,000 clones, 85% to 90% seen once. Stated treatment: roughly 19 received Ad26.COV2.S at low or high dose, single or two shots; five or six received placebo; per-sample allocation not given. The investigators took samples on day 63 after the first vaccine or placebo injection. Source: peripheral blood, taken in a trial of Ad26.COV2.S vaccine versus placebo. The receptor source for this set is a person aged 18-65 years who received the Ad26.COV2.S COVID-19 vaccine or a placebo.

J is TRBJ1-2 and V is TRBV4-1, with 7 bases identical to TRBD1. Per germline, CDR1 MGHRA and CDR2 YSYEKL. After removal of 2 bases from V and 4 bases from J, the junction contained 4 bases not matched to a gene. CDR3 length: 14 amino acids. CDR3 DNA sequence: TGCGCCAGCAGCCAACCGGACAGGAGCTATGGCTACACCTTC. This encodes CASSQPDRSYGYTF.

This chain connects TRBV19 to TRBJ2-7; 8 nucleotides line up with TRBD1. With V trimmed by 7 bases and J by 5 bases, 7 bases remained unmatched. CDR1 and CDR2 from the germline V gene are LNHDA and SQIVND (reference sequence). The CDR3 loop spans 13 amino acids. CDR3 coding DNA: TGTGCCAGTAAACACCGGGGACAGGACGAGCAGTACTTC. Encoded protein: CASKHRGQDEQYF.

This chain uses TRBV27 with TRBJ1-1, with TRBD1 identical over 8 bases. The CDR3 totals 13 residues. Germline trimming cut 5 bases from V and 1 base from J; bases unmatched to any gene: 0. From germline, CDR1 is MNHEY and CDR2 SMNVEV (reference sequence). The chain's CDR3 is CASSDRGNTEAFF. The CDR3 coding sequence is TGTGCCAGCAGTGACAGGGGGAACACTGAAGCTTTCTTT.

This sequence joins TRBV5-4 and TRBJ2-7; 8 bases fit TRBD1. The germline CDR1 and CDR2 sequences are SGHNT and YYREEE (reference sequence). The CDR3 length is 14 residues. V lost 4 bases, J lost 1 base, and 4 bases stayed unmatched. CDR3 DNA sequence: TGTGCCAGCAGCCGCCGGGACAGGTCCTACGAGCAGTACTTC. Protein product: CASSRRDRSYEQYF. Drawing the rest from reference TRBV5-4 and TRBJ2-7, the complete variable domain is ETGVTQSPTHLIKTRGQQVTLRCSSQSGHNTVSWYQQALGQGPQFIFQYYREEENGRGNFPPRFSGLQFPNYSSELNVNALELDDSALYLCASSRRDRSYEQYFGPGTRLTVT.

There are many counts of this clone. The J gene is TRBJ1-1, the V gene TRBV4-1; tentatively, D is TRBD1 (6 bases). V dropped 0 bases and J dropped 0 bases, with 23 bases sitting between them. Per the germline V gene, CDR1 is MGHRA and CDR2 is YSYEKL. CDR3 length: 20 amino acids. The CDR3 reads CASSQDMGGTPPPLNTEAFF. For the CDR3, the DNA is TGCGCCAGCAGCCAAGATATGGGAGGGACACCACCACCCTTGAACACTGAAGCTTTCTTT.

The gene calls are TRBV19 and TRBJ1-1; 9 nucleotides align to TRBD1. The CDR3 consists of 14 residues. Trimming at V came to 6 bases and at J to 4 bases, leaving 6 bases not matched to a gene. Germline CDR1 and CDR2: LNHDA and SQIVND (reference sequence). The CDR3 loop reads CASRRDRDGTEAFF. CDR3 coding DNA: TGTGCCAGTAGGCGGGACAGGGATGGCACTGAAGCTTTCTTT.

The V and J genes are TRBV7-8 and TRBJ2-1; 7 nucleotides line up with TRBD2. V gave up 2 bases and J gave up 5 bases; unmatched junction bases: 6. The CDR3 runs 15 residues. Germline CDR1 reads SGHVS; CDR2 reads FQNEAQ. This CDR3 is CASSLSRERNNEQFF. The DNA of the CDR3 is TGTGCCAGCAGCTTATCGCGGGAGAGAAACAATGAGCAGTTCTTC.

CDR3 DNA sequence: TGTGCCACCAGCAGGCCCCCTAGTTATGCATCCGGGGAGCTGTTTTTT. Amino acid sequence: CATSRPPSYASGELFF. The chain joins TRBV15 to TRBJ2-2; the D is unclear. The CDR3 is 16 amino acids. Per germline, CDR1 LNHNV and CDR2 YYDKDF (reference sequence). Trimming removed 3 bases from V and 6 bases from J, with 17 bases in between.

The chain employs TRBV27 and TRBJ1-1, with D perhaps TRBD1 (5 bases). Germline CDR1 MNHEY, CDR2 SMNVEV (reference sequence). Trimming pared 3 bases from V and 10 bases from J, leaving 15 bases between. The CDR3 spans 13 residues. CDR3 DNA: TGTGCCAGCAGTTTTTCATCTGGGGGTGGAGCTTTCTTT. Translating it yields CASSFSSGGGAFF.

The chain couples TRBV7-8 to TRBJ1-1, with D perhaps TRBD1 (5 bases). Trimming shortened V by 1 base and J by 4 bases, and 13 bases separated the two germline ends. In germline, CDR1 is SGHVS, CDR2 FQNEAQ. This CDR3 comprises 15 residues. The CDR3 coding sequence is TGTGCCAGCAGCTTAGTACAGGCAGGAGGCACTGAAGCTTTCTTT. It codes for CASSLVQAGGTEAFF.

The gene calls are TRBV7-3 and TRBJ2-1; no clear D gene. The CDR3 runs to 12 residues. V was trimmed by 0 bases and J by 6 bases, leaving 3 bases between them. Germline values: CDR1 SGHTA, CDR2 FQGTGA. The CDR3 DNA is TGTGCCAGCAGCTTAACAGGCAATGAGCAGTTCTTC. This sequence encodes CASSLTGNEQFF.

In its sample, this clone was seen many times. The V gene is TRBV14, the J gene TRBJ2-7; D possibly uses TRBD1 or TRBD2 (5 bases each). CDR1 is SGHDN, CDR2 FVKESK, per germline. The CDR3 contains 15 residues. Trimming took 2 bases from V and 3 from J, leaving 14 bases between them. The CDR3 loop is CASSQSWGKNYEQYF. The DNA of the CDR3 is TGTGCCAGCAGCCAATCCTGGGGGAAAAACTACGAGCAGTACTTC.

The J gene is TRBJ1-2, the V gene TRBV29-1; D may be TRBD1 (5 bases). Germline V gives CDR1 SQVTM, CDR2 ANQGSEA. V was shortened by 6 bases and J by 2 bases, with 10 bases between the two germline ends. The CDR3 length is 12 residues. The CDR3 region has the DNA TGCAGCGTCCGCCGACAGAACTATGGCTACACCTTC. It specifies CSVRRQNYGYTF. The full variable domain, in which reference TRBV29-1 and TRBJ1-2 provide the parts outside the CDR3, is SAVISQKPSRDICQRGTSLTIQCQVDSQVTMMFWYRQQPGQSLTLIATANQGSEATYESGFVIDKFPISRPNLTFSTLTVSNMSPEDSSIYLCSVRRQNYGYTFGSGTRLTVV.

This rearrangement joins TRBV2 to TRBJ2-5, with 11 bases aligning to TRBD1. Germline CDR1 and CDR2: SNHLY and FYNNEI. V was clipped by 1 base and J by 4 bases; unmatched bases: 2. This CDR3 contains 15 residues. In DNA, the CDR3 is TGTGCCAGCAGTGAAGGGACAGGGGGCGCAGAGACCCAGTACTTC. Protein sequence: CASSEGTGGAETQYF.